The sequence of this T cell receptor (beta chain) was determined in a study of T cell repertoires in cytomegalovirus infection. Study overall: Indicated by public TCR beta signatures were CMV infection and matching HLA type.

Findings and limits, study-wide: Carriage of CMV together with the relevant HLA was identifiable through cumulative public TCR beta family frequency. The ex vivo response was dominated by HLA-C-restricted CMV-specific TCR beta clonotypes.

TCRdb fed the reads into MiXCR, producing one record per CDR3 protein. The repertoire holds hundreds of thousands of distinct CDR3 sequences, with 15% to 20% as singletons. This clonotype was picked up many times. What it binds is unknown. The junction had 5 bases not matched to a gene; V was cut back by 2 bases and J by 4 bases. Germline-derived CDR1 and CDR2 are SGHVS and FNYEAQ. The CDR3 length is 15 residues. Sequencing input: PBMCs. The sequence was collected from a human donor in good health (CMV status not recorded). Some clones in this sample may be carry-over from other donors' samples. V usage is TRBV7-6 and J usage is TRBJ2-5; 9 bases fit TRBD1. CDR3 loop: CASSLTTDRGETQYF. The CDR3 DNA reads TGTGCCAGCAGCTTAACGACGGACAGGGGAGAGACCCAGTACTTC.